This TCR beta chain comes out of a study of T cells in localized non-small cell lung cancer. Overall study results and limits: Sequencing was restricted to one tumor region; therefore, heterogeneity remains possible. Blood T cell density predicted longer survival; adjacent-lung clonality, shorter. The greatest T cell clonality was found in uninvolved adjacent lung (higher than in tumor).

As regards this clone: The target antigen is unknown. One end of the junction fails to match germline, which may point to a read error.

This CDR3 region has 16 residues. Germline CDR1 reads LNHDA; CDR2 reads SQIVND (reference sequence). Clones were sequenced by immunoSEQ multiplex PCR, and TCRdb holds only the in-frame ones, with some missing. The table lists some 30,000 clones, around 90% of them singletons. Sequencing used peripheral blood, obtained before any cancer treatment. The rearrangement joins TRBV19 to TRBJ1-1, with a tentative D call TRBD1 (6 bases). This TCR derives from a female donor aged 60 or older with stage I lung adenocarcinoma. In DNA form, the CDR3 reads TGTGCCAGTAGTATAGACCCTACAGGGTTGAAGACTGAAGCTTTCTTT. Its translation is CASSIDPTGLKTEAFF.